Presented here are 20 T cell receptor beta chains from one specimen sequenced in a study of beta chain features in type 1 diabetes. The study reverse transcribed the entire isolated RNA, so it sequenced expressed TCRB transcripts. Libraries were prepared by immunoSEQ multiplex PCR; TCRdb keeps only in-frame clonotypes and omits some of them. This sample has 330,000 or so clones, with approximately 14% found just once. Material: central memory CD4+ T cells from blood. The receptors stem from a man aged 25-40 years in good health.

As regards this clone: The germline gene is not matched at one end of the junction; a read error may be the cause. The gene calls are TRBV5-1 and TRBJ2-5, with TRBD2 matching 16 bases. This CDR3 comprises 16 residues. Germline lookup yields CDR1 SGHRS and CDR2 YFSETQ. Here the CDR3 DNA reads TGCGCCACCTCCGGGACTAGCGGGGGGGCCCGAGAGACCCAGCACTTC. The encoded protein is CATSGTSGGARETQHF.

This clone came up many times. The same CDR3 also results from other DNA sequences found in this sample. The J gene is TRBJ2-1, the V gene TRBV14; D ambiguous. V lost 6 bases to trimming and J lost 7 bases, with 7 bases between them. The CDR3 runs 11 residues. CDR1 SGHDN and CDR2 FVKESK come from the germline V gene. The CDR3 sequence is CASSRYNEQFF. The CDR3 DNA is TGTGCCAGCAGTCGCTATAATGAGCAGTTCTTC.

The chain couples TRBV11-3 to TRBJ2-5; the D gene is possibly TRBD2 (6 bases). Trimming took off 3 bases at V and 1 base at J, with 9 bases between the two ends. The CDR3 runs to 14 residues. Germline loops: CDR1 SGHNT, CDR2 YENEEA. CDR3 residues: CASSFAGGQETQYF. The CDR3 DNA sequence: TGTGCCAGCAGCTTTGCCGGGGGCCAAGAGACCCAGTACTTC. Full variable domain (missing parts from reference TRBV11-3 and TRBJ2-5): EAGVVQSPRYKIIEKKQPVAFWCNPISGHNTLYWYLQNLGQGPELLIRYENEEAVDDSQLPKDRFSAERLKGVDSTLKIQPAELGDSAVYLCASSFAGGQETQYFGPGTRLLVL.

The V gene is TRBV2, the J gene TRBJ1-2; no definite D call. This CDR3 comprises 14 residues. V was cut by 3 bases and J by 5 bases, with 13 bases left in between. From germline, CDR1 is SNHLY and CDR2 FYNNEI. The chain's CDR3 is CASSEKDGPYGYTF. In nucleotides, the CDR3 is TGTGCCAGCAGTGAGAAGGACGGCCCTTATGGCTACACCTTC. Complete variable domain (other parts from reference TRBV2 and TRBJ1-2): EPEVTQTPSHQVTQMGQEVILRCVPISNHLYFYWYRQILGQKVEFLVSFYNNEISEKSEIFDDQFSVERPDGSNFTLKIRSTKLEDSAMYFCASSEKDGPYGYTFGSGTRLTVV.

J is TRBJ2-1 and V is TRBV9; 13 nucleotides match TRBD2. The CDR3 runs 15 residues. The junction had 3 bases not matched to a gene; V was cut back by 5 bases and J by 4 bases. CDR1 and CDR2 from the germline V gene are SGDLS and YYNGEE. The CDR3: CASRKTSGGYNEQFF. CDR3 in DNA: TGTGCCAGCAGGAAGACTAGCGGGGGGTACAATGAGCAGTTCTTC.

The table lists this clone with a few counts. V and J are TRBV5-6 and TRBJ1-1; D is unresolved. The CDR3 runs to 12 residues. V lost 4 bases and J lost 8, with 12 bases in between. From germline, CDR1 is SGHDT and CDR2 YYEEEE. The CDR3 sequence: CASSRVRGEAFF. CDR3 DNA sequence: TGTGCCAGCAGCCGGGTCCGCGGGGAAGCTTTCTTT.

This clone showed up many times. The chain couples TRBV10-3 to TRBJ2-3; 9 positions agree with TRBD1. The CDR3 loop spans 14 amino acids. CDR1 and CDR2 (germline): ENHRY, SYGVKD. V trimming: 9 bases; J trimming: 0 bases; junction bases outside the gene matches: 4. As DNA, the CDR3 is TGTGCCATACAGGGGGCCGTGAGCACAGATACGCAGTATTTT. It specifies CAIQGAVSTDTQYF.

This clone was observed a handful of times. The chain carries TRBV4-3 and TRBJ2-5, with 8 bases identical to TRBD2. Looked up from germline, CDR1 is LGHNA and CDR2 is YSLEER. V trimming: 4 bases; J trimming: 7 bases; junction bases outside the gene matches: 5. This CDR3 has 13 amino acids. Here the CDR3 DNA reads TGCGCCAGCAGCCGAACCACTAGCGGGACCCAGTACTTC. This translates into CASSRTTSGTQYF.

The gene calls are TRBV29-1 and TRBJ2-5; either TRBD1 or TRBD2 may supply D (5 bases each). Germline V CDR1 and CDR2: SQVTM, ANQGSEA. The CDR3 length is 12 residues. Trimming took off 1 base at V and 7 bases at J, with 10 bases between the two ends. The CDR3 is CSVEGDRGTQYF. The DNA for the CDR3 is TGCAGCGTTGAAGGGGACCGCGGGACCCAGTACTTC. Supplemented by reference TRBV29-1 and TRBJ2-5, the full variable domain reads SAVISQKPSRDICQRGTSLTIQCQVDSQVTMMFWYRQQPGQSLTLIATANQGSEATYESGFVIDKFPISRPNLTFSTLTVSNMSPEDSSIYLCSVEGDRGTQYFGPGTRLLVL.

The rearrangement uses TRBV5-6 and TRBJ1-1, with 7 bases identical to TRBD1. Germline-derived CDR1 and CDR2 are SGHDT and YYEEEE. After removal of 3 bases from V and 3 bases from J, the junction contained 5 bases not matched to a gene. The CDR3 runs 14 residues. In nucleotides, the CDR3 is TGTGCCAGCAGCTCGACAGGGCAGGACACTGAAGCTTTCTTT. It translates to CASSSTGQDTEAFF.

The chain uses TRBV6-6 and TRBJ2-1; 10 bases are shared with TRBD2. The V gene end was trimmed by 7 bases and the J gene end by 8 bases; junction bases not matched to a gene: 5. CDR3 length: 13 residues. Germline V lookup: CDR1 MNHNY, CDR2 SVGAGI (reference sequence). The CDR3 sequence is CASNPGTSDEQFF. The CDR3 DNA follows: TGTGCCAGCAATCCCGGGACTAGCGATGAGCAGTTCTTC.

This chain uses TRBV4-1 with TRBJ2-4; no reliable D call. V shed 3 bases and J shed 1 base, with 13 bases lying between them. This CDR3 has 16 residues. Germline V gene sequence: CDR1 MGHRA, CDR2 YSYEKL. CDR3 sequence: CASSQGGFMAKNIQYF. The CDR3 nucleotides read TGCGCCAGCAGCCAGGGTGGATTTATGGCCAAAAACATTCAGTACTTC.

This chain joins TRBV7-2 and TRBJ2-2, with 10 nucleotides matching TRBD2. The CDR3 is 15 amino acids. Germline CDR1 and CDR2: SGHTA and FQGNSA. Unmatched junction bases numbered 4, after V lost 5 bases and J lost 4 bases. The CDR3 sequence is CASSPSGGATGELFF. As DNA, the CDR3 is TGTGCCAGCAGCCCCAGCGGGGGGGCCACCGGGGAGCTGTTTTTT.

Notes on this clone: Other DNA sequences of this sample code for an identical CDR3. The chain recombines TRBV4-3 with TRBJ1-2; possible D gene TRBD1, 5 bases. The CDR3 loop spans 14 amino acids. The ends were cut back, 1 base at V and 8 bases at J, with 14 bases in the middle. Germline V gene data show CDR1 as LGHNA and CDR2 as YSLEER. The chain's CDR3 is CASSQVLGGRGYTF. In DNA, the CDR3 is TGCGCCAGCAGCCAAGTCTTGGGGGGGAGGGGCTACACCTTC.

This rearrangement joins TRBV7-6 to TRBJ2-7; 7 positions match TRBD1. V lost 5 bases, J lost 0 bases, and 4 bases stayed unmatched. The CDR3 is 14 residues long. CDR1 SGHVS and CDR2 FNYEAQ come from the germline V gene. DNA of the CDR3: TGTGCCAGCAGCCCGACAGGGAGCTCCTACGAGCAGTACTTC. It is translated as CASSPTGSSYEQYF.

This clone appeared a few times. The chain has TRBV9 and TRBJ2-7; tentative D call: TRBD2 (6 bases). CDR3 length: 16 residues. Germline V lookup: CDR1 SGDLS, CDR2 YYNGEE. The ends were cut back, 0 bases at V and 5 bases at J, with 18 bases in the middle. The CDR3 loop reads CASSVANRAGGNEQYF. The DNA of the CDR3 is TGTGCCAGCAGCGTAGCCAACCGGGCCGGGGGAAACGAGCAGTACTTC.

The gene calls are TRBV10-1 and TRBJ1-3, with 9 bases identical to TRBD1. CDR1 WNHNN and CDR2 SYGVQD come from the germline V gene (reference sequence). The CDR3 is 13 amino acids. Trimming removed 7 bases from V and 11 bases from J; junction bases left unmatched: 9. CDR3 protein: CASTMTGGTAIYF. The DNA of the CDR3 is TGCGCCAGCACGATGACAGGGGGGACGGCCATATATTTT.

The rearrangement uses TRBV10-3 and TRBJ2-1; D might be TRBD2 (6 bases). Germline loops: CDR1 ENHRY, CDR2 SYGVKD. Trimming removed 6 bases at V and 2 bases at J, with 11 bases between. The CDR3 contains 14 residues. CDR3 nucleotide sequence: TGTGCCATCAGCCGACTAGAAACCTACAATGAGCAGTTCTTC. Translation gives CAISRLETYNEQFF.

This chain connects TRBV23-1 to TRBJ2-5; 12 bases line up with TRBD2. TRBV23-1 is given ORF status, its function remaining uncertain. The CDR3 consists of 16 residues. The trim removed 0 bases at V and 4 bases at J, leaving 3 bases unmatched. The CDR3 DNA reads TGCGCCAGCAGTCAATCACGGGGACTAGCGGGAGAGACCCAGTACTTC. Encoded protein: CASSQSRGLAGETQYF.

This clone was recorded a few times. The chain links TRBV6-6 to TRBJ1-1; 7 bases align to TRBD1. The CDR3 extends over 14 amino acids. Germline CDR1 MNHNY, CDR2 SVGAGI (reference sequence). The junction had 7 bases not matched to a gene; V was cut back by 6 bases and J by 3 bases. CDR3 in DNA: TGTGCCAGCAGCTATAGACAGGGCGACACTGAAGCTTTCTTT. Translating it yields CASSYRQGDTEAFF.